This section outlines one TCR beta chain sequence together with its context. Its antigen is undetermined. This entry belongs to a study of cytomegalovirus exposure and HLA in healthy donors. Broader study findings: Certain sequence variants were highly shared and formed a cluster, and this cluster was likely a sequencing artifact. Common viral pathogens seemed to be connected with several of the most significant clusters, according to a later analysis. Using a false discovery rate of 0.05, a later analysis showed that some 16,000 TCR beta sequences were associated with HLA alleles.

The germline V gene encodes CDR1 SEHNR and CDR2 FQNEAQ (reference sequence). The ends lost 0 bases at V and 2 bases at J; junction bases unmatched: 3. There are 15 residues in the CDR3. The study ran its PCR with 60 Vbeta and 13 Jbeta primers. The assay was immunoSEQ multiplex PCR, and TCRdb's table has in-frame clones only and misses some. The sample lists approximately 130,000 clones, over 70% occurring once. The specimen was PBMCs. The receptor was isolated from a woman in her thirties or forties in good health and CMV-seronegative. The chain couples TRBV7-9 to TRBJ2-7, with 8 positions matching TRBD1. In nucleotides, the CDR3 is TGTGCCAGCAGCTTAGCTGACAGGGGAGCCTACGAGCAGTACTTC. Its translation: CASSLADRGAYEQYF.